This T cell receptor (beta chain) was sequenced during a study of control samples from healthy donors and cancer patients. The assay was immunoSEQ multiplex PCR, and TCRdb's table has in-frame clones only and misses some. The data hold around 140,000 clones, with 91% observed a single time. The germline V gene encodes CDR1 SGHRS and CDR2 YFSETQ. J gave up 5 bases and V 3 bases, and 2 bases lay outside the gene matches. This CDR3 contains 13 residues. V usage is TRBV5-1 and J usage is TRBJ1-2, with TRBD1 matching over 9 bases. The sequence came from a man aged 30-40 years in good health. Sequencing was carried out using blood. Written as DNA, the CDR3 is TGCGCCAGCAGCTCGGGACAGGGATATGGCTACACCTTC. Protein: CASSSGQGYGYTF.